The clone carrying this T cell receptor beta chain was seen more than once but under ten times. TCRdb recomputed calls from the RT-PCR reads with MiXCR, one row per CDR3 protein. Among hundreds of thousands of distinct CDR3 sequences listed, roughly 20% were seen once. The source of the sample is a study of response to subunit inactivated influenza vaccine. Germline-derived CDR1 and CDR2 are DFQATT and SNEGSKA (reference sequence). After removal of 6 bases from V and 2 bases from J, the junction contained 3 bases not matched to a gene. This CDR3 comprises 14 residues. This receptor was obtained from a man aged 50 to 75 who received an inactivated influenza vaccine. V and J are TRBV20-1 and TRBJ2-1; 11 nucleotides align to TRBD2. The source material was PBMCs from blood, sampled 21 months after vaccination. Here the CDR3 reads CSAPTSGAYNEQFF. As DNA, the CDR3 is TGCAGTGCACCGACTAGCGGGGCCTACAATGAGCAGTTCTTC.